These 27 T cell receptor gamma chains came from one sample sequenced in a study of gamma-delta T cells after stem cell transplantation. TCRdb re-called clones from the RT-PCR reads via CATT. This sample has over a thousand gamma-chain clones, with more than 45% found just once. The sequencing input was gamma-delta T cells. These receptors were obtained from a human donor. It is not recorded whose cells these are; they may come from a transplant donor.

The J gene corresponds to TRGJ1 or TRGJ2; a V gene call is absent. The CDR3 totals 14 residues. This CDR3 reads CATWDSPIYYKKLF. CDR3 coding DNA: TGTGCCACCTGGGACAGCCCCATTTATTATAAGAAACTCTTT.

The genes are TRGV9 and TRGJ1 or TRGJ2. The J gene comes from matching the DNA to germline here; TCRdb lacks it. The V gene's germline CDR1 is GITISATS and CDR2 ISYDGTV (reference sequence). The CDR3 runs 13 residues. Unmatched junction bases numbered 12, after V lost 3 bases and J lost 10 bases. In DNA, the CDR3 is TGTGCCTTGTGGGAGTCTACGGGGGGAAAGAAACTCTTT. Translated: CALWESTGGKKLF.

This chain links TRGV2 with TRGJ1 or TRGJ2. Germline V CDR1 and CDR2: EGSNGY, YDSYNSKV. V lost 1 base to trimming and J lost 3 bases; unmatched junction nucleotides: 3. The CDR3 is 13 residues long. CDR3 bases: TGTGCCACCTGGGACGGAGCTTATTATAAGAAACTCTTT. Amino acid sequence: CATWDGAYYKKLF.

This chain joins TRGV5 and TRGJ1 or TRGJ2. Matching the DNA to germline supplied the J gene, which TCRdb does not give. CDR3 length equals 13 residues. Trimming at V came to 3 bases and at J to 1 base, leaving 3 bases not matched to a gene. Germline V CDR1 and CDR2: VINAFY, YDVSNSKD. CDR3 sequence (DNA): TGTGCCACCTGGGACGGCAATTATTATAAGAAACTCTTT. It translates to CATWDGNYYKKLF.

A word on this clone: At one boundary the junction diverges from the germline segment, which might be a read error. V and J are TRGV2 and TRGJ1 or TRGJ2. TCRdb supplies no J gene; here it was assigned by aligning the nucleotide sequence to germline. CDR3 length: 12 amino acids. Germline CDR1 EGSNGY, CDR2 YDSYNSKV. CDR3: CATWDGCYKKLF. CDR3 nucleotides: TGTGCTACCTGGGATGGGTGTTATAAGAAACTCTTT.

The rearrangement links TRGV2 to TRGJP1. Trimming took 4 bases from V and 12 from J; bases not matched to a gene: 2. Germline CDR1 reads EGSNGY; CDR2 reads YDSYNSKV. The CDR3 is 10 residues long. The CDR3 region has the DNA TGTGCCACCTGGGAGGGGTTCAAGATATTT. The encoded protein is CATWEGFKIF.

This chain joins TRGV5 and TRGJ1 or TRGJ2. TCRdb lists no J gene, so it was determined here by aligning the DNA to germline. Trimming took 5 bases from V and 0 from J; bases not matched to a gene: 4. The CDR3 totals 13 residues. Germline assignment: CDR1 VINAFY and CDR2 YDVSNSKD. The CDR3 DNA is TGTGCCACCTGGGCCATGAATTATTATAAGAAACTCTTT. Translating gives CATWAMNYYKKLF.

The CDR3 spells CATWDAYKKLF. The DNA for the CDR3 is TGTGCCACCTGGGACGCCTATAAGAAACTCTTT. The J gene was reported as TRGJ1 or TRGJ2; the V gene went uncalled. CDR3 length equals 11 residues.

CDR3 bases: TGTGCCACCTGGGACCAAATTCGGCATAAGAAACTCTTT. This translates into CATWDQIRHKKLF. This rearrangement joins TRGV4 to TRGJ1 or TRGJ2. TCRdb leaves out the J gene; it was filled in here by matching the DNA to germline. The J segment lost 8 bases and the V segment lost 4 bases, leaving 11 bases of the junction unmatched. The CDR3 is made up of 13 amino acids. CDR1 is EGSTGY and CDR2 is YDSYTSSV in the germline V gene.

The chain has TRGV3 and TRGJP2. The J gene, left out of TCRdb, was set here by checking the DNA against germline. The CDR3 covers 16 residues. The V segment lost 2 bases and the J segment 2 bases; nucleotides outside the gene matches: 8. Germline V gene sequence: CDR1 VTNTFY, CDR2 YDVSTARD (reference sequence). This chain's CDR3 is CATWDTPASSDWIKTF. The CDR3 bases are TGTGCCACCTGGGACACCCCGGCCAGTAGTGATTGGATCAAGACGTTT.

The chain recombines TRGV9 with TRGJP. Germline V lookup: CDR1 GITISATS, CDR2 ISYDGTV (reference sequence). With V trimmed by 3 bases and J by 3 bases, 2 bases remained unmatched. CDR3 size: 16 residues. The CDR3 bases are TGTGCCTTGTGGGAGCAGCAAGAGTTGGGCAAAAAAATCAAGGTATTT. Its protein product is CALWEQQELGKKIKVF.

The CDR3 DNA is TGTGCCACCTGGGATGGGCATCATTATTATAAGAAACTCTTT. Translating it yields CATWDGHHYYKKLF. V is TRGV4 and J is TRGJ1 or TRGJ2. TCRdb lists no J gene, so it was determined here by aligning the DNA to germline. Unmatched junction bases numbered 4, after V lost 0 bases and J lost 2 bases. The CDR3 has 14 residues. The germline CDR1 and CDR2 sequences are EGSTGY and YDSYTSSV.

As concerns this clone: A read error may account for a junction end that differs from germline. V usage is TRGV8 and J usage is TRGJ1 or TRGJ2. In the absence of a J gene in TCRdb, the DNA was matched to germline to assign it here. Germline values: CDR1 VENAVY, CDR2 YDSYNSRV. CDR3 size: 13 residues. CDR3 in amino acids: CATWDCDYDKKLF. The CDR3 DNA is TGTGCCACCTGGGACTGCGATTATGATAAGAAACTCTTT.

The V and J genes are TRGV3 and TRGJ1 or TRGJ2. Assignment of the J gene here rests on matching the DNA to germline, because TCRdb gives none. This CDR3 comprises 14 residues. The germline CDR1 and CDR2 sequences are VTNTFY and YDVSTARD (reference sequence). Trimming cost V 0 bases and J 7 bases; bases outside gene matches: 9. In DNA form, the CDR3 reads TGTGCCACCTGGGACAGGCCGTCTTACTATAAGAAACTCTTT. The encoded protein is CATWDRPSYYKKLF.

For this clone: Other DNA sequences in this specimen translate into the identical CDR3. The chain links TRGV5 to TRGJ1 or TRGJ2. The J gene is not listed in TCRdb, so it was assigned here from a DNA match to germline. The CDR3 is 11 amino acids. With 0 bases clipped from V and 12 bases from J, the junction kept 5 bases outside the gene matches. Per germline, CDR1 VINAFY and CDR2 YDVSNSKD. The CDR3 DNA reads as TGTGCCACCTGGGACAGGCTCGGGAAACTCTTT. This gives the protein CATWDRLGKLF.

For this clone: An end of the junction differs from the germline gene, which may be a read error. This rearrangement joins TRGV3 to TRGJ1 or TRGJ2. TCRdb is silent on the J gene; assignment here came from matching the DNA to germline. The CDR3 spans 14 residues. Per germline, CDR1 VTNTFY and CDR2 YDVSTARD (reference sequence). This chain's CDR3 is CATRDRPNYYKKLF. CDR3 in DNA: TGTGCCACCCGGGACAGGCCGAATTATTATAAGAAACTCTTT.

V is TRGV2 and J is TRGJP. Germline matching of the DNA provided the J gene here, since TCRdb leaves it blank. Germline V lookup: CDR1 EGSNGY, CDR2 YDSYNSKV. This CDR3 region has 16 residues. The V segment lost 1 base and the J segment 7 bases; nucleotides outside the gene matches: 4. CDR3 coding DNA: TGTGCCACCTGGGACGGTAGGGAGTTGGGCAAAAAAATCAAGGTATTT. Amino acid sequence: CATWDGRELGKKIKVF.

The J gene call is TRGJ1 or TRGJ2, but no V gene call exists. CDR3 size: 14 residues. The CDR3 DNA sequence: TGTGCCACCTGGGACGGGCTAGGTTATTATAAGAAACTCTTT. It translates to CATWDGLGYYKKLF.

The gene calls are TRGV4 and TRGJP2. TCRdb carries no J gene annotation; the J gene was assigned here by matching the DNA with germline. V was pared by 1 base and J by 2 bases, with 7 bases of the junction left unmatched. Germline CDR1 reads EGSTGY; CDR2 reads YDSYTSSV. The CDR3 contains 16 residues. CDR3 sequence: CATWDGTLSSDWIKTF. In DNA, the CDR3 is TGTGCCACCTGGGATGGAACCCTCAGTAGTGATTGGATCAAGACGTTT.

The CDR3 loop is CATWDRLDVNSSDWIKTF. Here the CDR3 DNA reads TGTGCCACCTGGGACAGGCTCGACGTAAATAGTAGTGATTGGATCAAGACGTTT. V and J are TRGV3 and TRGJP2. TCRdb carries no J gene annotation; the J gene was assigned here by matching the DNA with germline. There are 18 residues in the CDR3. CDR1 VTNTFY and CDR2 YDVSTARD come from the germline V gene (reference sequence). V was clipped by 0 bases and J by 0 bases; unmatched bases: 10.

The genes are TRGV2 and TRGJ1 or TRGJ2. In the absence of a J gene in TCRdb, the DNA was matched to germline to assign it here. The trim removed 0 bases at V and 3 bases at J, leaving 5 bases unmatched. Germline values: CDR1 EGSNGY, CDR2 YDSYNSKV. The CDR3 covers 14 residues. The CDR3 sequence: CATWDGLGYYKKLF. CDR3 nucleotides: TGTGCCACCTGGGACGGGCTTGGTTATTATAAGAAACTCTTT.

This clone appeared a few times. V and J are TRGV8 and TRGJP2. The junction had 0 bases not matched to a gene; V was cut back by 1 base and J by 4 bases. CDR1 is VENAVY, CDR2 YDSYNSRV, per germline. This CDR3 is built from 13 residues. DNA of the CDR3: TGTGCCACCTGGGATAGTAGTGATTGGATCAAGACGTTT. Translation: CATWDSSDWIKTF.

V is TRGV8 and J is TRGJ1 or TRGJ2. The J gene, missing from TCRdb, was assigned here through DNA to germline matching. The CDR3 is made up of 11 amino acids. Trimming took 5 bases from V and 5 from J; bases not matched to a gene: 3. The germline V gene has CDR1 VENAVY and CDR2 YDSYNSRV. The CDR3 sequence: CATWVDYKKLF. The DNA for the CDR3 is TGTGCCACCTGGGTAGATTATAAGAAACTCTTT.

V gene TRGV5 combines with J gene TRGJP2. The J gene, absent from TCRdb, was called here by matching the DNA to germline. The length of the CDR3 is 15 residues. The germline CDR1 and CDR2 sequences are VINAFY and YDVSNSKD. V dropped 0 bases and J dropped 1; count of bases not matched to a gene: 2. The DNA for the CDR3 is TGTGCCACCTGGGACAGGCTTAGTAGTGATTGGATCAAGACGTTT. This codes for CATWDRLSSDWIKTF.

This clone has a single count. At one boundary the junction diverges from the germline segment, which might be a read error. The genes are TRGV2 and TRGJP. TCRdb does not report a J gene; here it was assigned by matching the DNA to germline references. CDR1 and CDR2 from the germline V gene are EGSNGY and YDSYNSKV. The CDR3 runs to 15 residues. The CDR3 here is CATWEVELGKKNKVF. In DNA form, the CDR3 reads TGTGCCACCTGGGAAGTAGAGTTGGGCAAAAAAAACAAGGTATTT.

This clone came up a few times. The J gene is TRGJ1 or TRGJ2, the V gene TRGV4. The V and J ends lost 2 bases and 5 bases, in that order; junction bases with no gene match: 6. The CDR3 has 13 amino acids. Germline V gene data show CDR1 as EGSTGY and CDR2 as YDSYTSSV. CDR3 loop: CATWDELDYKKLF. The CDR3 DNA reads as TGTGCCACCTGGGATGAGCTCGATTATAAGAAACTCTTT.

This clone appeared a few times. The chain joins TRGV5 to TRGJ1 or TRGJ2. The J segment lost 11 bases and the V segment lost 0 bases, leaving 10 bases of the junction unmatched. This CDR3 has 13 residues. Germline V gene sequence: CDR1 VINAFY, CDR2 YDVSNSKD. Here the CDR3 DNA reads TGTGCCACCTGGGACAGGCCTGGGGAGGAGAAACTCTTT. It is translated as CATWDRPGEEKLF.